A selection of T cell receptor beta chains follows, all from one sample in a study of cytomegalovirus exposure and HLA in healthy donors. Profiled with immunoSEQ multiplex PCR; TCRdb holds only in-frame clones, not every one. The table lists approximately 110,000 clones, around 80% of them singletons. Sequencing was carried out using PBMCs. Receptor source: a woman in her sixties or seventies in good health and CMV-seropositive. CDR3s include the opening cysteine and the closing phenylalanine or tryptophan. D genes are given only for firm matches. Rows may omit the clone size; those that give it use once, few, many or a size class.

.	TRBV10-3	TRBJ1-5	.	TGTGCCATCAGCCCCGACAGGAGCAATCAGCCCCAGCATTTT	CAISPDRSNQPQHF
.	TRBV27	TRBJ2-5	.	TGTGCCAGCAGTCTTATACACCCGAGGACAAAAGAGACCCAGTACTTC	CASSLIHPRTKETQYF
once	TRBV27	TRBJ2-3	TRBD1	TGTGCCAGCAGTGTGACAGGGGCAAGGGATACGCAGTATTTT	CASSVTGARDTQYF
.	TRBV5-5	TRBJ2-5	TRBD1	TGTGCCAGCAGCCCACGGACAGGGGAGCGAGAGACCCAGTACTTC	CASSPRTGERETQYF
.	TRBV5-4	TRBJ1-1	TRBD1	TGTGCCAGCAGCTACGGACAGGGGGGCAAGAACACTGAAGCTTTCTTT	CASSYGQGGKNTEAFF
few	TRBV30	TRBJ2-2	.	TGTGCCTGGGCTCTGGGGCCCGCGAGCACCGGGGAGCTGTTTTTT	CAWALGPASTGELFF
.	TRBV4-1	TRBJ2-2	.	TGCGCCAGCAGCAGGGAGGCGAACACCGGGGAGCTGTTTTTT	CASSREANTGELFF
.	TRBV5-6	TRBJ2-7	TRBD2	TGTGCCAGCAGCCGGCCTAGGGAGGGCTGGTCCTACGAGCAGTACTTC	CASSRPREGWSYEQYF
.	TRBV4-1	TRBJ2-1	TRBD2	TGCGCCAGCAGCCGACTAGCGGGCGACAATGAGCAGTTCTTC	CASSRLAGDNEQFF
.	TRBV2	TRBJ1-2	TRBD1	TGTGCCAGCAGCCCAGAGGGACAGGGACGCTATGGCTACACCTTC	CASSPEGQGRYGYTF
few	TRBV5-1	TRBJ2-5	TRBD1	TGCGCCAGCAGCACCCCGCGGGACAGGGATTATAGCAGCAATCGAGAGACCCAGTACTTC	CASSTPRDRDYSSNRETQYF
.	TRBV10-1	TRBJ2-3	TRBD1	TGCGCCAGCAGCCGGAGGACCGGGACAGGGGCCCGCCCGCATACGCAGTATTTT	CASSRRTGTGARPHTQYF
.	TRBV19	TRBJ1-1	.	TGTGCCAGTAGCTCAGGGTATTTGAACACTGAAGCTTTCTTT	CASSSGYLNTEAFF
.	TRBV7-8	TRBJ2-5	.	TGTGCCAGCAGCTCGAGAGAGACCCAGTACTTC	CASSSRETQYF
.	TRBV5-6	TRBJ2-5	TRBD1	TGTGCCAGCAGCCCAGGGGGCAGAGAGACCCAGTACTTC	CASSPGGRETQYF
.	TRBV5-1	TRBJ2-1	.	TGCGCCAGCATCCCCCACCGCCCGAGTATCAATGAGCAGTTCTTC	CASIPHRPSINEQFF
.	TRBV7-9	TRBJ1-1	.	TGTGCCAGCAGCTTAGCGGAGGGGGGGACTGAAGCTTTCTTT	CASSLAEGGTEAFF
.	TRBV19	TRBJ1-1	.	TGTGCCAGTAGTTGGGGAGGGGGGATCGCGGACACTGAAGCTTTCTTT	CASSWGGGIADTEAFF
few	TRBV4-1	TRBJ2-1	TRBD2	TGCGCCAGCAGCCAAGAGATGGGACTAGGGTCTCTCCATGAGCAGTTCTTC	CASSQEMGLGSLHEQFF
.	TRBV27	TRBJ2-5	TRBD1	TGTGCCAGCAGTTTAGATGGGACAGGGAGGGAGACCCAGTACTTC	CASSLDGTGRETQYF
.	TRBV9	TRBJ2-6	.	TGTGCCAGCAGCGTACATCCGGGACTTAAACTCTCTGGGGCCAACGTCCTGACTTTC	CASSVHPGLKLSGANVLTF
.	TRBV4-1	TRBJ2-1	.	TGCGCCAGCAGCCAAGTTGGCGGTAATGAGCAGTTCTTC	CASSQVGGNEQFF
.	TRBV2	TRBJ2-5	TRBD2	TGTGCCAGCAGTGGTGGACGGGGGGGCCAAGAGACCCAGTACTTC	CASSGGRGGQETQYF
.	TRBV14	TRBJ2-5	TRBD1	TGTGCCAGCAGCCCCGGGACAGGGCGGGGAACCCAGTACTTC	CASSPGTGRGTQYF
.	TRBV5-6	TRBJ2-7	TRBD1	TGTGCCAGCAGCTACCGGGACAGGATAAACGAGCAGTACTTC	CASSYRDRINEQYF
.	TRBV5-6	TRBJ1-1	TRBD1	TGTGCCAGCAGCCCCCCCCGGGACAGGGGGACTGAAGCTTTCTTT	CASSPPRDRGTEAFF
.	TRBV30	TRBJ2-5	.	TGTGCCTGGAGTGGGACAGATCAAGAGACCCAGTACTTC	CAWSGTDQETQYF
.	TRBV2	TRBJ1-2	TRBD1	TGTGCCAGCGGGACAGGACTTTCTAACTATGGCTACACCTTC	CASGTGLSNYGYTF
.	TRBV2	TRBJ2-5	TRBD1	TGTGCCAGCAGGGGGACAGGGGGCAGGAAAGAGACCCAGTACTTC	CASRGTGGRKETQYF
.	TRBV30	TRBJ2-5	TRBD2	TGTGCCTGGACCGGGGGGAAGAGCACCAAGACCCAGTACTTC	CAWTGGKSTKTQYF
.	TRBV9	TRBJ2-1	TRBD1	TGTGCCAGCAGCGCTGGGACAGGGGTATACAATGAGCAGTTCTTC	CASSAGTGVYNEQFF
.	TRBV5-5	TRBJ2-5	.	TGTGCCAGCAGCTACATTCAAGAGACCCAGTACTTC	CASSYIQETQYF
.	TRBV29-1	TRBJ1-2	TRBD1	TGCGGAAACCTGGACAGGGGAGTAGGCTACACCTTC	CGNLDRGVGYTF
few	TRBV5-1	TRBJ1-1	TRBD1	TGCGCCAGCAGCACCGGGACAGGGGGCACTGAAGCTTTCTTT	CASSTGTGGTEAFF
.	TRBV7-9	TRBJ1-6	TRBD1	TGTGCCAGCAGCTCCGGGACAGGGGTAGGGTATAATTCACCCCTCCACTTT	CASSSGTGVGYNSPLHF
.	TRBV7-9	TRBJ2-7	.	TGTGCCAGCAGCGCAGGGTACCGGTACGAGCAGTACTTC	CASSAGYRYEQYF
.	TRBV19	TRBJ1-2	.	TGTGCCAGTAGTATAGGTCTCGGCTACACCTTC	CASSIGLGYTF
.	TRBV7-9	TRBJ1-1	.	TGTGCCAGCAGCCCACCGGGGGGCCTGAACACTGAAGCTTTCTTT	CASSPPGGLNTEAFF
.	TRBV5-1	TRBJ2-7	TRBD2	TGCGCCAGCAGCTTGCCCGAGGCTAGCGGGGGGAGTTACTACGAGCAGTACTTC	CASSLPEASGGSYYEQYF
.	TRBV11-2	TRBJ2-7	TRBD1	TGTGCCAGCAGCGTACAGGGGGGACGGCGGTACTTC	CASSVQGGRRYF